Below, 10 T cell receptor beta chains from the same sample are listed, as sequenced in a study of T cell responses to AZD1222 COVID-19 vaccine. TCRdb's copy holds only in-frame clones and misses some; the assay was immunoSEQ multiplex PCR. The sample holds around 160,000 clones, nearly 90% seen once. Sample: peripheral blood, taken on day 0 of AZD1222 vaccination. These receptors came from an adult in good health.

This clone has just one count. This chain uses TRBV7-8 with TRBJ2-7; D unclear. Germline V gene data show CDR1 as SGHVS and CDR2 as FQNEAQ. V was clipped by 4 bases and J by 2 bases, with 12 bases between them. The CDR3 totals 14 residues. This CDR3 is CASSYRATPYEQYF. In nucleotides, the CDR3 is TGTGCCAGCAGCTATCGGGCAACTCCCTACGAGCAGTACTTC.

The V call is TRBV6-5, the J call TRBJ2-7; 8 bases are a match to TRBD2. This CDR3 contains 14 residues. V dropped 5 bases and J dropped 4; count of bases not matched to a gene: 7. The germline V gene has CDR1 MNHEY and CDR2 SVGAGI. CDR3 residues: CASSQDSGEYEQYF. DNA of the CDR3: TGTGCCAGCAGTCAGGATAGCGGGGAATACGAGCAGTACTTC.

On this clone: Germline is not matched at one junction end, which may reflect a read error. The rearrangement uses TRBV2 and TRBJ2-7; TRBD2 aligns across 11 bases. The CDR3 totals 11 residues. From germline, CDR1 is SNHLY and CDR2 FYNNEI. The CDR3 sequence: CASSSLAGGSF. CDR3 sequence (DNA): TGTGCCAGCAGTTCCCTAGCGGGAGGATCTTTC. The variable domain in full, with the rest retrieved from reference TRBV2 and TRBJ2-7, is EPEVTQTPSHQVTQMGQEVILRCVPISNHLYFYWYRQILGQKVEFLVSFYNNEISEKSEIFDDQFSVERPDGSNFTLKIRSTKLEDSAMYFCASSSLAGGSFGPGTRLTVT.

The rearrangement links TRBV9 to TRBJ1-5; 7 nucleotides line up with TRBD1. With V trimmed by 3 bases and J by 1 base, 4 bases remained unmatched. CDR3 length: 15 amino acids. Germline V lookup: CDR1 SGDLS, CDR2 YYNGEE. The CDR3 loop is CASSEGAMSNQPQHF. CDR3 coding DNA: TGTGCCAGCAGCGAGGGGGCGATGAGCAATCAGCCCCAGCATTTT.

The V call is TRBV7-2, the J call TRBJ2-3, with 14 bases fitting TRBD2. The J segment lost 7 bases and the V segment lost 5 bases, leaving 8 bases of the junction unmatched. The V gene's germline CDR1 is SGHTA and CDR2 FQGNSA. This CDR3 contains 16 residues. The CDR3 coding sequence is TGTGCCAGCAGCACCCGGACTAGCGGGAGGTTATATACGCAGTATTTT. This sequence encodes CASSTRTSGRLYTQYF.

In this sample, this clone turned up once. This sequence joins TRBV7-9 and TRBJ1-2, with 9 positions matching TRBD1. With 1 base clipped from V and 5 bases from J, the junction kept 5 bases outside the gene matches. Germline loops: CDR1 SEHNR, CDR2 FQNEAQ (reference sequence). The CDR3 is made up of 15 amino acids. The DNA for the CDR3 is TGTGCCAGCAGCTTAGTAGGGACAGGGATTTATGGCTACACCTTC. The encoded protein is CASSLVGTGIYGYTF.

The genes are TRBV4-1 and TRBJ2-5, with D possibly TRBD1 on 6 matching bases. Germline CDR1 is MGHRA and CDR2 is YSYEKL. This CDR3 region has 15 residues. V lost 1 base and J 5 bases, leaving 14 bases between the germline ends. The CDR3 reads CASSQGLSRGETQYF. The CDR3, as DNA: TGCGCCAGCAGCCAAGGTCTGTCGAGGGGGGAGACCCAGTACTTC.

The rearrangement joins TRBV18 to TRBJ2-6; D remains ambiguous. V lost 3 bases and J lost 0, with 9 bases in between. Germline V CDR1 and CDR2: KGHSH, LQKENI. This CDR3 is 16 amino acids long. The CDR3 reads CASSPSGFSGANVLTF. CDR3 nucleotides: TGTGCCAGCTCACCGAGTGGCTTCTCTGGGGCCAACGTCCTGACTTTC.

The chain has TRBV9 and TRBJ1-3; 10 bases align to TRBD1. CDR1 and CDR2 (germline): SGDLS, YYNGEE. The CDR3 contains 18 residues. J was trimmed by 0 bases and V by 3 bases; bases with no gene match: 9. CDR3 nucleotides: TGTGCCAGCAGCGAGGACAGGGGGGGACGTCGCTCTGGAAACACCATATATTTT. Encoded protein: CASSEDRGGRRSGNTIYF.

This clone showed up just a few times. The chain joins TRBV10-2 to TRBJ2-1, with 8 bases aligning to TRBD2. CDR1 and CDR2 (germline): WSHSY, SAAADI. The CDR3 runs 14 residues. J lost 8 bases, V lost 3 bases, and 6 bases had no gene match. Here the CDR3 reads CASSEIAGWDEQFF. In nucleotides, the CDR3 is TGCGCCAGCAGTGAAATAGCGGGATGGGATGAGCAGTTCTTC.